Below, 19 T cell receptor beta chains from the same sample are listed, as sequenced in a study of blood T cells in healthy people across ages. It was with a sample-barcoded 5' primer and a J-beta primer mix that a second PCR of about 6 to 12 cycles was run. TCRdb ran MiXCR on the 5' RACE reads and lists one entry per CDR3 protein. The table lists roughly 1,500,000 distinct CDR3 sequences, approximately 38% of them singletons. Material for sequencing was blood. Receptors were obtained from a woman aged 18-35 years in good health.

Remarks on this clonotype: A junction end diverges from the germline sequence, so it may reflect a read error. The rearrangement links TRBV28 to TRBJ1-1, with 10 bases lining up with TRBD1. Germline V gives CDR1 MDHEN, CDR2 SYDVKM. The CDR3 is 14 residues long. The CDR3: CASRFDRGLTEAFF. CDR3 coding DNA: TGTGCCAGCCGTTTTGACAGGGGGCTTACTGAAGCTTTCTTT.

This clonotype has only a few counts. The rearrangement uses TRBV20-1 and TRBJ1-4, with D unclear. V was trimmed by 5 bases and J by 6 bases, leaving 10 bases between them. CDR3 length equals 12 residues. Germline lookup yields CDR1 DFQATT and CDR2 SNEGSKA (reference sequence). As DNA, the CDR3 is TGCAGTGCTTACCTTTCGGATGAAAAACTGTTTTTT. Amino acids: CSAYLSDEKLFF.

The V call is TRBV28, the J call TRBJ1-5; D is perhaps TRBD1 (5 bases). This CDR3 contains 16 residues. Germline V gene lookup returns CDR1 MDHEN and CDR2 SYDVKM. V was pared by 6 bases and J by 2 bases, with 17 bases between. CDR3 residues: CASSPGGGYGNQPQHF. CDR3 nucleotides: TGTGCCAGCAGCCCCGGGGGAGGATACGGCAATCAGCCCCAGCATTTT.

This chain uses TRBV12-3 or TRBV12-4 with TRBJ1-2; weak D call: TRBD1 (5 bases). There are 18 residues in the CDR3. Trimming shortened V by 7 bases and J by 5 bases, and 29 bases separated the two germline ends. The CDR3 nucleotides read TGTGCCAGCACTCGTGGGGGGGTTAGGCCCCGTCAAAGTTATGGCTACACCTTC. Translated, it gives CASTRGGVRPRQSYGYTF.

CDR3 loop: CATSRASSGGEAKNIRYF. In nucleotides, the CDR3 is TGTGCCACCAGCAGAGCGTCTAGCGGGGGGGAAGCCAAAAACATTCGGTACTTC. The chain combines TRBV15 with TRBJ2-7, with TRBD2 identical over 12 bases. The CDR3 is 18 residues long. V shed 1 base and J 12 bases; nucleotides not matched to a gene: 19. Germline V gene sequence: CDR1 LNHNV, CDR2 YYDKDF (reference sequence).

Details on this clonotype: Germline is not matched at one junction end, which may reflect a read error. In nucleotides, the CDR3 is TGCAGTACTAGAGATAGGAACCCCAGCATACCTTTCTACGAGCAGTACTTC. Protein: CSTRDRNPSIPFYEQYF. This chain connects TRBV20-1 to TRBJ2-7, with D maybe TRBD2 (5 bases). The V gene's germline CDR1 is DFQATT and CDR2 SNEGSKA (reference sequence). There are 17 residues in the CDR3.

This clonotype was recorded at least ten times. This rearrangement joins TRBV4-1 to TRBJ2-7, with 9 positions matching TRBD1. From germline, CDR1 is MGHRA and CDR2 YSYEKL. V shed 4 bases and J 4 bases; nucleotides not matched to a gene: 5. This CDR3 has 14 amino acids. Here the CDR3 reads CASSPWTGAYEQYF. The DNA for the CDR3 is TGCGCCAGCAGCCCATGGACAGGGGCTTACGAGCAGTACTTC.

At least ten counts were recorded for this clonotype. CDR3 protein: CASSEVRRDYNEQFF. The CDR3 nucleotides are TGTGCCAGCAGCGAGGTCCGTCGCGACTACAATGAGCAGTTCTTC. The chain carries TRBV7-9 and TRBJ2-1; D unclear. The CDR3 has 15 amino acids. Germline V CDR1 and CDR2: SEHNR, FQNEAQ (reference sequence). V was cut by 5 bases and J by 3 bases, with 14 bases left in between.

J is TRBJ2-1 and V is TRBV4-1; a possible D gene is TRBD1 (5 bases). Germline CDR1 and CDR2: MGHRA and YSYEKL. Between the trimmed V and J ends, which lost 1 base and 7 bases, there was a span of 20 bases. The CDR3 has 17 residues. The CDR3 reads CASSQVGAVPYNNEQFF. CDR3 sequence (DNA): TGCGCCAGCAGCCAAGTAGGGGCAGTGCCGTACAATAATGAGCAGTTCTTC.

The table lists this clonotype with a few counts. V and J are TRBV5-1 and TRBJ2-5; 11 bases are shared with TRBD1. The CDR3 contains 14 residues. Germline V gene lookup returns CDR1 SGHRS and CDR2 YFSETQ. V was pared by 3 bases and J by 11 bases, with 9 bases of the junction left unmatched. The CDR3: CASSSGQGAHKQYF. The DNA for the CDR3 is TGCGCCAGCAGCTCCGGACAGGGGGCGCACAAGCAGTACTTC.

This chain joins TRBV14 and TRBJ2-1, with 10 bases fitting TRBD2. The trim removed 2 bases at V and 7 bases at J, leaving 11 bases unmatched. CDR3 size: 17 residues. Germline-derived CDR1 and CDR2 are SGHDN and FVKESK. The CDR3 spells CASSQWRLAGGLNEQFF. The CDR3 DNA reads TGTGCCAGCAGCCAATGGCGACTAGCGGGCGGCCTTAATGAGCAGTTCTTC.

This chain links TRBV6-1 with TRBJ2-2; no firm D call. The ends were cut back, 7 bases at V and 1 base at J, with 16 bases in the middle. Per the germline V gene, CDR1 is MNHNS and CDR2 is SASEGT. CDR3 length: 16 amino acids. CDR3: CASIVQVAGNTGELFF. The DNA of the CDR3 is TGTGCCAGCATAGTCCAAGTGGCAGGGAACACCGGGGAGCTGTTTTTT.

DNA of the CDR3: TGTGCTAGTGGTTCCGGGACTAGCGGGAGGGCAGATACGCAGTATTTT. The encoded protein is CASGSGTSGRADTQYF. The chain combines TRBV12-5 with TRBJ2-3; 16 nucleotides match TRBD2. The V and J ends lost 4 bases and 4 bases, in that order; junction bases with no gene match: 2. This CDR3 region has 16 residues. Per germline, CDR1 LGHNT and CDR2 FRNRAP.

This clonotype was observed a handful of times. The rearrangement uses TRBV7-8 and TRBJ2-5; no clear D. From germline, CDR1 is SGHVS and CDR2 FQNEAQ. The CDR3 length is 11 residues. V lost 2 bases, J lost 11 bases, and 9 bases lay in between. The CDR3 DNA is TGTGCCAGCAGCTTATCGGACGGGCAGTACTTC. Translation: CASSLSDGQYF. The full variable domain, in which reference TRBV7-8 and TRBJ2-5 provide the parts outside the CDR3, is GAGVSQSPRYKVAKRGQDVALRCDPISGHVSLFWYQQALGQGPEFLTYFQNEAQLDKSGLPSDRFFAERPEGSVSTLKIQRTQQEDSAVYLCASSLSDGQYFGPGTRLLVL.

The V call is TRBV28, the J call TRBJ1-1; TRBD1 might be the D (5 bases). The CDR3 spans 17 residues. The ends were cut back, 4 bases at V and 0 bases at J, with 18 bases in the middle. Germline V lookup: CDR1 MDHEN, CDR2 SYDVKM. DNA of the CDR3: TGTGCCAGCAGTTCCCCCTCCGGGACTTTTATGAACACTGAAGCTTTCTTT. This translates into CASSSPSGTFMNTEAFF.

This clonotype was observed a handful of times. V gene TRBV29-1 combines with J gene TRBJ2-5; a possible D gene is TRBD1 (6 bases). V was cut by 7 bases and J by 5 bases, with 17 bases left in between. Germline CDR1 SQVTM, CDR2 ANQGSEA. This CDR3 is 13 amino acids long. The CDR3 sequence: CSAAVGAVETQYF. Written as DNA, the CDR3 is TGCAGCGCCGCGGTGGGGGCTGTCGAGACCCAGTACTTC.

The CDR3 reads CASSHRAHTGELFF. CDR3 nucleotides: TGCGCCAGCAGCCATAGGGCCCACACCGGGGAGCTGTTTTTT. V gene TRBV4-1 combines with J gene TRBJ2-2, with D unresolved. CDR3 length: 14 amino acids. Deletions cut 3 bases from V and 3 bases from J, with 8 bases between. Germline CDR1 and CDR2: MGHRA and YSYEKL.

The chain has TRBV6-6 and TRBJ1-6, with D possibly being TRBD1 (6 bases). V was clipped by 0 bases and J by 9 bases, with 12 bases between them. This CDR3 has 15 residues. Germline lookup yields CDR1 MNHNY and CDR2 SVGAGI (reference sequence). The CDR3 region is CASSYSQGSRSPLHF. The CDR3 DNA is TGTGCCAGCAGTTACTCGCAGGGGTCTCGTTCACCCCTCCACTTT.

The chain couples TRBV7-2 to TRBJ1-6, with 12 bases fitting TRBD1. This CDR3 comprises 16 residues. CDR1 SGHTA and CDR2 FQGNSA come from the germline V gene. Germline trimming cut 5 bases from V and 6 bases from J; bases unmatched to any gene: 5. The CDR3 spells CASSLGTGGSNSPLHF. The DNA of the CDR3 is TGTGCCAGCAGCCTCGGGACAGGGGGCTCTAATTCACCCCTCCACTTT.